These T cell receptor beta chains were read from a single sample in a study of blood T cell repertoires in COVID-19. This table comes from immunoSEQ multiplex PCR, and its TCRdb copy is limited to in-frame clones, with some not included. The sample lists around 440,000 clones; 88% were seen once. Sequencing was performed on peripheral blood. The receptors come from a woman between 50 and 59 years old with COVID-19, enrolled during active disease. The CDR3 runs from the conserved cysteine through the conserved F or W. The order of the fields is D gene, J gene, V gene, clone size, CDR3 length, CDR3 DNA, CDR3 protein. The D gene is left open where the match is weak. Rows give clone size only sometimes, using once, few, many, or a class for an expanded clone.

NA TRBJ1-1 TRBV14 NA 15 TGTGCCAGCAGCCAAGGTGTCGTGAGGAACACTGAAGCTTTCTTT CASSQGVVRNTEAFF
TRBD1 TRBJ1-1 TRBV20-1 NA 14 TGCAGTGCTAGTACAGGGGAAGGAGTCACTGAAGCTTTCTTT CSASTGEGVTEAFF
TRBD1 TRBJ1-2 TRBV10-3 once 14 TGTGCCATCAGTGAGTCAGGGGGCGACTATGGCTACACCTTC CAISESGGDYGYTF
TRBD1 TRBJ1-6 TRBV6-4 NA 16 TGTGCCAGCAGTGACTCGTTCGGACAGGGAGGGTCACCCCTCCACTTT CASSDSFGQGGSPLHF
NA TRBJ1-2 TRBV9 NA 14 TGTGCCAGCAGCGGAACCCAGGGTTTCGGTGGCTACACCTTC CASSGTQGFGGYTF
NA TRBJ2-3 TRBV5-1 NA 16 TGCGCCAGCAGCGGAGGAATGAACCCTAGCACAGATACGCAGTATTTT CASSGGMNPSTDTQYF
NA TRBJ2-1 TRBV30 NA 13 TGTGCCTGGAGACTGGGGACTGACAATGAGCAGTTCTTC CAWRLGTDNEQFF
TRBD1 TRBJ2-6 TRBV19 NA 16 TGTGCCAGTAGGAACCACAGGGGCAGGGGGGCCAACGTCCTGACTTTC CASRNHRGRGANVLTF
NA TRBJ2-5 TRBV6-4 once 12 TGTGCCAGCACCCTGGGGGGAGAGACCCAGTACTTC CASTLGGETQYF
NA TRBJ1-1 TRBV12-5 NA 17 TGTGCTAGTGGTTTGGTTCTGGGGAGGGGGATGAACACTGAAGCTTTCTTT CASGLVLGRGMNTEAFF
NA TRBJ1-3 TRBV7-2 NA 15 TGTGCCAGCAGCTCTCGACAGGCCTCTGGAAACACCATATATTTT CASSSRQASGNTIYF
NA TRBJ2-2 TRBV18 NA 15 TGTGCCAGCTCACCGTCCGGGTCGAACACCGGGGAGCTGTTTTTT CASSPSGSNTGELFF
NA TRBJ2-7 TRBV2 NA 14 TGTGCCAGCAGGAAGACTGGAAGCTCCTACGAGCAGTACTTC CASRKTGSSYEQYF
TRBD1 TRBJ1-5 TRBV27 once 16 TGTGCCAGCAGTCCTCGGACAGGGTTGGGCAATCAGCCCCAGCATTTT CASSPRTGLGNQPQHF
NA TRBJ1-6 TRBV6-1 few 14 TGTGCCAGCAGTGAACCAGGGCTTAATTCACCCCTCCACTTT CASSEPGLNSPLHF
NA TRBJ1-4 TRBV19 NA 14 TGTGCCAGTAATCAACAGGCGACTAATGAAAAACTGTTTTTT CASNQQATNEKLFF
NA TRBJ2-2 TRBV5-1 NA 14 TGCGCCAGCAGGAGAGAAGGGGAATCCGGGGAGCTGTTTTTT CASRREGESGELFF
NA TRBJ1-2 TRBV12-5 NA 15 TGTGCTAGTGGTTTGGACGCACGAGGGGGCTATGGCTACACCTTC CASGLDARGGYGYTF
TRBD1 TRBJ2-3 TRBV7-9 NA 19 TGTGCCAGCAGCTTAGTCGTGGGGACAGGGGCTAAAGGGGCAGATACGCAGTATTTT CASSLVVGTGAKGADTQYF
TRBD1 TRBJ2-7 TRBV4-1 NA 18 TGCGCCAGCAGCCAGGAACGAACCGGGACAGGGGAACCCTACGAGCAGTACTTC CASSQERTGTGEPYEQYF
NA TRBJ2-5 TRBV18 NA 13 TGTGCCAGCTCACCAGGGAGCCAAGAGACCCAGTACTTC CASSPGSQETQYF
TRBD2 TRBJ2-1 TRBV2 NA 14 TGTGCCAGCAGTCGACTAGCGGCCGTTCGGGAGCAGTTCTTC CASSRLAAVREQFF
NA TRBJ1-2 TRBV19 NA 15 TGTGCCAGTAGTCCCCTTCTGCAGGACTTCTATGGCTACACCTTC CASSPLLQDFYGYTF
NA TRBJ1-2 TRBV6-5 NA 13 TGTGCCAGCAATCCTACCGATGTGTATGGCTACACCTTC CASNPTDVYGYTF
NA TRBJ1-2 TRBV10-3 NA 16 TGTGCCATCAGTGAGTCATGGGGGGATTCTAACTATGGCTACACCTTC CAISESWGDSNYGYTF
TRBD2 TRBJ2-3 TRBV7-9 NA 17 TGTGCCAGCAGCTTAGCACTAGCGGGGGGGCCGGGGGATACGCAGTATTTT CASSLALAGGPGDTQYF
NA TRBJ1-2 TRBV27 NA 12 TGTGCCAGCAGTTTTGGGGGCGCCCCCCACACCTTC CASSFGGAPHTF
NA TRBJ1-3 TRBV28 once 14 TGTGCCAGCAGTTTAAAGCCGGGGGGAAACACCATATATTTT CASSLKPGGNTIYF
NA TRBJ1-6 TRBV6-5 NA 14 TGTGCCAGCAGGCCCGGGTCCGGGGAATCACCCCTCCACTTT CASRPGSGESPLHF
NA TRBJ2-1 TRBV5-1 NA 16 TGCGCCAGCAGCTTGGAATTGCGGAGCGCCGGAACGGAGCAGTTCTTC CASSLELRSAGTEQFF
TRBD2 TRBJ2-5 TRBV11-3 NA 18 TGTGCCAGCAGCCCACCCTCGGGGCTAGCGGGAGCCGAAGAGACCCAGTACTTC CASSPPSGLAGAEETQYF
NA TRBJ1-1 TRBV6-5 NA 15 TGTGCCAGCAGTTACTCGTCCGTTCGGGACACTGAAGCTTTCTTT CASSYSSVRDTEAFF
NA TRBJ1-3 TRBV25-1 few 12 TGTGCCAGCTCCCGAGGTGGAAACACCATATATTTT CASSRGGNTIYF
NA TRBJ2-7 TRBV12-3/TRBV12-4 NA 13 TGTGCCAGCAGTTTACGCGACAGACCGGAGCAGTACTTC CASSLRDRPEQYF
NA TRBJ1-1 TRBV27 few 13 TGTGCCAGCATGGAGGGCCAAGGGACTGAAGCTTTCTTT CASMEGQGTEAFF
NA TRBJ2-7 TRBV7-9 NA 14 TGTGCCAGCAGACCCATCCGAGGGGGGGTCGAGCAGTACTTC CASRPIRGGVEQYF
NA TRBJ1-2 TRBV10-1 NA 13 TGCGCCAGCCTCACCCGGAGGCGGTATGGCTACACCTTC CASLTRRRYGYTF
NA TRBJ2-3 TRBV2 once 17 TGTGCCAGCAGTGACCGCCGGGACTGGGGGAACACAGATACGCAGTATTTT CASSDRRDWGNTDTQYF
NA TRBJ2-5 TRBV27 NA 15 TGTGCCAGCAGCCTCGTCGGGGGGCAGGGAGAGACCCAGTACTTC CASSLVGGQGETQYF
NA TRBJ1-2 TRBV6-1 NA 14 TGTGCCAGCAGTGAACAGGGCGAGAACTATGGCTACACCTTC CASSEQGENYGYTF
NA TRBJ1-2 TRBV30 NA 15 TGTGCCTGCCCCTCTGCCGCTCTATTTAACTATGGCTACACCTTC CACPSAALFNYGYTF
NA TRBJ1-5 TRBV19 NA 13 TGTGCCAGTAGTATAGGGAGTGGTCAGCCCCAGCATTTT CASSIGSGQPQHF
TRBD1 TRBJ1-5 TRBV2 NA 14 TGTGCCAGCAGGGATACAGGGGGCAATCAGCCCCAGCATTTT CASRDTGGNQPQHF
NA TRBJ1-2 TRBV7-3 NA 16 TGTGCCAGCAGCTTAACCATGGGCACCCCAACCTATGGCTACACCTTC CASSLTMGTPTYGYTF
NA TRBJ1-4 TRBV28 NA 13 TGTGCCAGCAGTCCTGTAACGGGTGAAAAACTGTTTTTT CASSPVTGEKLFF
NA TRBJ1-2 TRBV7-2 NA 13 TGTGCCAGCAGCTTAGTCGCGGCCCGCGGCTACACCTTC CASSLVAARGYTF
TRBD2 TRBJ2-2 TRBV7-9 NA 16 TGTGCCAGCAGCTCCGGAAGCGGGATGAACACCGGGGAGCTGTTTTTT CASSSGSGMNTGELFF
TRBD1 TRBJ1-2 TRBV7-6 NA 14 TGTGCCAGCAGCTACCGACAGGGTTCGGACGGCTACACCTTC CASSYRQGSDGYTF
TRBD1 TRBJ1-1 TRBV29-1 NA 13 TGCAGCGTTTCCCTAGGGGGCGGGACTGAAGCTTTCTTT CSVSLGGGTEAFF